This T cell receptor beta chain was sequenced during a study of radiation and T cells in renal cell carcinoma. Some clones are missing from TCRdb's copy, which holds only in-frame ones; the method was immunoSEQ multiplex PCR. The data hold 15,000 or so clones, with approximately 65% observed a single time. As to treatment: treatment-naive control, cytoreductive nephrectomy. Treatment-naive patients without radiation supplied the control tumors at nephrectomy. This CDR3 region has 16 residues. CDR1 is MNHNS, CDR2 SASEGT, per germline. Of note for this clone: The junction shows a germline mismatch at one end, possibly a read error.

The sequence was collected from a man aged 55 to 70 with renal cell carcinoma. The material sequenced was tumor tissue, taken from a patient whose treatment was nephrectomy without radiotherapy. This rearrangement joins TRBV6-1 to TRBJ1-2; no definite D call. The CDR3 sequence: CASSQAWRATNYGYTF. CDR3 bases: TGTGCCAGCAGTCAAGCGTGGCGGGCCACTAACTATGGCTACACCTTC.